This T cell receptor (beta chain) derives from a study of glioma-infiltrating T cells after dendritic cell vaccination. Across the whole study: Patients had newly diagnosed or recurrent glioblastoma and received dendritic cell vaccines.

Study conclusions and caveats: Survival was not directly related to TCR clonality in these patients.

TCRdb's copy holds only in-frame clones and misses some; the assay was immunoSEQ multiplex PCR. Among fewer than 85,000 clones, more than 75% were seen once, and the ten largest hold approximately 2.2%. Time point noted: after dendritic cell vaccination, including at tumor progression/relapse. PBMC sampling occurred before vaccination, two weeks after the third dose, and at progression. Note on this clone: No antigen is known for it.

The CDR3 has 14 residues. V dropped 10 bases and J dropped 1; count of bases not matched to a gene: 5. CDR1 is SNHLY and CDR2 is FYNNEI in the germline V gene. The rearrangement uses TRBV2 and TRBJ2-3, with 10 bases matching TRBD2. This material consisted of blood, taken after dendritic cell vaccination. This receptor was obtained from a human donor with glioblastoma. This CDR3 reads CAILSGGGTDTQYF. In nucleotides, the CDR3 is TGTGCCATCCTCAGCGGGGGGGGCACAGATACGCAGTATTTT.